A single sample gave rise to the 21 T cell receptor beta chains below, sequenced in a study of shared clonotypes between healthy human individuals. Some clones are missing from TCRdb's copy, which holds only in-frame ones; the method was immunoSEQ multiplex PCR. Of hundreds of thousands of clones listed, roughly 96% are singletons. Selected positively for CCR7 and CD45RO-negative, naive CD8 cells excluded terminally differentiated effector memory CD45RA+ cells. The sample comprised naive CD8+ T cells sorted from blood. All receptors come from a woman aged 25 to 45 in good health.

This chain uses TRBV11-2 with TRBJ2-2, with D maybe TRBD2 (6 bases). In germline, CDR1 is SGHAT, CDR2 FQNNGV. The CDR3 length is 14 residues. V shed 3 bases and J shed 4 bases, with 9 bases lying between them. The CDR3 sequence: CASSFVGGTGELFF. CDR3 in DNA: TGTGCCAGCAGCTTTGTGGGGGGCACCGGGGAGCTGTTTTTT.

As DNA, the CDR3 is TGTGCCAGTAGTATGGCCGAAGCCAATCAGCCCCAGCATTTT. Translated: CASSMAEANQPQHF. This chain joins TRBV19 and TRBJ1-5, with D unclear. The CDR3 is 14 residues long. CDR1 is LNHDA, CDR2 SQIVND, per germline (reference sequence). The V gene lost 3 bases and the J gene lost 3 bases, with 9 bases spanning the gap. The full variable domain, completed using reference TRBV19 and TRBJ1-5, is DGGITQSPKYLFRKEGQNVTLSCEQNLNHDAMYWYRQDPGQGLRLIYYSQIVNDFQKGDIAEGYSVSREKKESFPLTVTSAQKNPTAFYLCASSMAEANQPQHFGDGTRLSIL.

In its sample, this clone was seen a few times. The J gene is TRBJ2-7, the V gene TRBV5-4; the D is unclear. This CDR3 comprises 13 residues. V was pared by 4 bases and J by 3 bases, with 11 bases between. Germline CDR1 and CDR2: SGHNT and YYREEE (reference sequence). CDR3 sequence reads: CASSPATSYEQYF. The CDR3, as DNA: TGTGCCAGCAGCCCCGCCACCAGCTACGAGCAGTACTTC.

This CDR3 reads CASSENWVYNEQFF. In nucleotides, the CDR3 is TGTGCCAGCAGTGAAAATTGGGTGTACAATGAGCAGTTCTTC. The chain couples TRBV6-1 to TRBJ2-1; D gene ambiguous. CDR1 and CDR2 from the germline V gene are MNHNS and SASEGT. Trimming stripped 2 bases from V and 4 bases from J, with 9 bases between. This CDR3 is built from 14 residues.

This clone came up once. The same CDR3 is also encoded by other DNA sequences in this sample. The V and J genes are TRBV28 and TRBJ2-7, with a tentative D call TRBD2 (5 bases). The germline gives CDR1 MDHEN, CDR2 SYDVKM. Between the trimmed V and J ends, which lost 5 bases and 3 bases, there was a span of 11 bases. There are 13 residues in the CDR3. CDR3 protein: CASSRPGSYEQYF. DNA of the CDR3: TGTGCCAGCAGTCGTCCTGGGAGCTACGAGCAGTACTTC.

For this clone: In the same sample, other DNA sequences code for this CDR3. V usage is TRBV9 and J usage is TRBJ1-3; no clear D gene. From germline, CDR1 is SGDLS and CDR2 YYNGEE. V was trimmed by 3 bases and J by 4 bases, leaving 2 bases between them. The CDR3 is made up of 11 amino acids. CDR3 DNA sequence: TGTGCCAGCAGCGGCGGAAACACCATATATTTT. It codes for CASSGGNTIYF.

J is TRBJ2-3 and V is TRBV27; D not resolved. Trimming took 6 bases from V and 6 from J, leaving 13 bases between them. Germline V gene data show CDR1 as MNHEY and CDR2 as SMNVEV (reference sequence). This CDR3 region has 13 residues. CDR3 in amino acids: CASSGFWGDTQYF. As DNA, the CDR3 is TGTGCCAGCAGCGGGTTCTGGGGTGATACGCAGTATTTT.

The chain carries TRBV9 and TRBJ2-7; TRBD2 is a possible D gene (6 bases). Trimming pared 0 bases from V and 2 bases from J, leaving 12 bases between. The CDR3 is made up of 15 amino acids. CDR1 SGDLS and CDR2 YYNGEE come from the germline V gene. The CDR3: CASSVGAAGTYEQYF. In DNA, the CDR3 is TGTGCCAGCAGCGTAGGGGCGGCGGGGACCTACGAGCAGTACTTC.

The rearrangement uses TRBV28 and TRBJ2-3; D is uncertain. The CDR3 covers 16 residues. Germline V gene data show CDR1 as MDHEN and CDR2 as SYDVKM. V lost 3 bases to trimming and J lost 0 bases, with 13 bases between them. The CDR3 DNA follows: TGTGCCAGCAGTTTCCTGGGATTAACTAGCACAGATACGCAGTATTTT. This sequence encodes CASSFLGLTSTDTQYF.

The J gene is TRBJ2-7, the V gene TRBV6-5; D is unclear. The CDR3 runs 13 residues. With 9 bases removed from V and 5 bases from J, the gap between germline ends came to 17 bases. Germline V lookup: CDR1 MNHEY, CDR2 SVGAGI. The CDR3 coding sequence is TGTGCCAGTTCGGAGTTCGGCCGGGACGAGCAGTACTTC. Residues: CASSEFGRDEQYF.

This chain uses TRBV7-9 with TRBJ1-1, with a tentative D call TRBD1 (6 bases). Germline V CDR1 and CDR2: SEHNR, FQNEAQ (reference sequence). Trimming stripped 3 bases from V and 10 bases from J, with 12 bases between. The length of the CDR3 is 12 residues. CDR3 protein: CASSFGGQLAFF. Written as DNA, the CDR3 is TGTGCCAGCAGCTTCGGTGGACAGCTAGCTTTCTTT.

The chain links TRBV28 to TRBJ2-6; TRBD1 is a possible D gene (5 bases). Trimming left V 6 bases short and J 1 base short, with 16 bases between. Germline assignment: CDR1 MDHEN and CDR2 SYDVKM. The CDR3 length is 17 residues. Written as DNA, the CDR3 is TGTGCCAGCAGCTGGGGCAGCCCTAGGTCTGGGGCCAACGTCCTGACTTTC. Its protein product is CASSWGSPRSGANVLTF.

The rearrangement links TRBV11-2 to TRBJ2-1, with D possibly called TRBD1 or TRBD2 (5 bases each). V was pared by 4 bases and J by 0 bases, with 13 bases between. This CDR3 spans 16 amino acids. In germline, CDR1 is SGHAT, CDR2 FQNNGV. CDR3 DNA sequence: TGTGCCAGCAGCTACGCCGGGACGAGCTCCTACAATGAGCAGTTCTTC. Translated: CASSYAGTSSYNEQFF.

The chain has TRBV5-1 and TRBJ1-2; D remains unclear. This CDR3 is built from 12 residues. The germline V gene has CDR1 SGHRS and CDR2 YFSETQ. Trimming stripped 1 base from V and 8 bases from J, with 9 bases between. CDR3 loop: CASSLSPGGYTF. CDR3 nucleotides: TGCGCCAGCAGCTTGTCACCCGGCGGCTACACCTTC.

This sequence joins TRBV7-9 and TRBJ1-1; tentative D call: TRBD1 (6 bases). Per the germline V gene, CDR1 is SEHNR and CDR2 is FQNEAQ (reference sequence). The V gene lost 5 bases and the J gene lost 2 bases, with 9 bases spanning the gap. The CDR3 totals 13 residues. The CDR3 spells CASSKGTNTEAFF. CDR3 in DNA: TGTGCCAGCAGCAAAGGGACAAACACTGAAGCTTTCTTT. The variable domain in full, with the rest retrieved from reference TRBV7-9 and TRBJ1-1, is DTGVSQNPRHKITKRGQNVTFRCDPISEHNRLYWYRQTLGQGPEFLTYFQNEAQLEKSRLLSDRFSAERPKGSFSTLEIQRTEQGDSAMYLCASSKGTNTEAFFGQGTRLTVV.

The table lists this clone with a few counts. The identical CDR3 is also encoded by other nucleotide sequences in the sample. The genes are TRBV27 and TRBJ2-7; D not resolved. Per the germline V gene, CDR1 is MNHEY and CDR2 is SMNVEV (reference sequence). The V and J ends lost 3 bases and 0 bases respectively, with 6 bases between them. The CDR3 totals 13 residues. DNA of the CDR3: TGTGCCAGCAGTTTCGCAGCCTCCTACGAGCAGTACTTC. Amino acid sequence: CASSFAASYEQYF.

The gene calls are TRBV25-1 and TRBJ2-5; 10 nucleotides align to TRBD2. CDR3 length equals 15 residues. Germline V gene lookup returns CDR1 MGHDK and CDR2 SYGVNS. Germline trimming cut 1 base from V and 2 bases from J; bases unmatched to any gene: 1. This CDR3 is CASSEWTSGQETQYF. CDR3 nucleotide sequence: TGTGCCAGCAGTGAATGGACTAGCGGTCAAGAGACCCAGTACTTC.

Worth noting for this clone: Germline is not matched at one junction end, which may reflect a read error. The chain joins TRBV7-9 to TRBJ1-2; unclear D gene. The germline CDR1 and CDR2 sequences are SEHNR and FQNEAQ (reference sequence). The CDR3 is made up of 14 amino acids. The CDR3 spells CAISDPEAHYGYTF. CDR3 nucleotide sequence: TGTGCCATCAGCGACCCGGAGGCGCACTATGGCTACACCTTC.

The V and J genes are TRBV21-1 and TRBJ2-7; the listed D gene, TRBD2, was not tested against the DNA. TRBV21-1 is a pseudogene locus. CDR3 length equals 17 residues. The DNA for the CDR3 is TGTGCCAGCAGCAAAGTCGGGTCCGTCGGTAACGCCCTCGAGCAGTACTTC. This gives the protein CASSKVGSVGNALEQYF.

The chain couples TRBV18 to TRBJ2-2; D is unresolved. Trimming shortened V by 2 bases and J by 6 bases, and 7 bases separated the two germline ends. This CDR3 has 13 amino acids. The germline CDR1 and CDR2 sequences are KGHSH and LQKENI. CDR3: CASSPSPPGELFF. CDR3 bases: TGTGCCAGCTCACCATCACCCCCCGGGGAGCTGTTTTTT. The complete variable domain, with remaining parts taken from reference TRBV18 and TRBJ2-2, reads NAGVMQNPRHLVRRRGQEARLRCSPMKGHSHVYWYRQLPEEGLKFMVYLQKENIIDESGMPKERFSAEFPKEGPSILRIQQVVRGDSAAYFCASSPSPPGELFFGEGSRLTVL.

On this clone itself: Other DNA sequences of this sample code for an identical CDR3. The rearrangement links TRBV5-6 to TRBJ1-3; D call uncertain. Between the trimmed V and J ends, which lost 0 bases and 0 bases, there was a span of 4 bases. This CDR3 region has 14 residues. The germline gives CDR1 SGHDT, CDR2 YYEEEE. The CDR3 DNA reads TGTGCCAGCAGCTTGGGAGACTCTGGAAACACCATATATTTT. Encoded protein: CASSLGDSGNTIYF.